This T cell receptor beta chain was documented in a study of a mutant IDH1 vaccine in newly diagnosed glioma. Study information: Vaccination started 4-6 weeks after radiotherapy alone, or with temozolomide cycles. Study-level points and caveats: The vaccine induced immune responses, and these occurred in about 93% of patients.

Clones were sequenced by immunoSEQ multiplex PCR, and TCRdb holds only the in-frame ones, with some missing. The repertoire holds about 51,000 clones, with 78% as singletons. Regarding this clone: Its antigen is not identified.

The germline CDR1 and CDR2 sequences are SEHNR and FQNEAQ (reference sequence). Trimming took 5 bases from V and 0 from J, leaving 9 bases between them. The CDR3 is made up of 14 amino acids. Time point of the sample: week 5, during vaccination. Topical imiquimod accompanied each vaccine dose, which consisted of 300 ug of mutant IDH1 20-mer peptide. New astrocytomas of WHO grade 3 or 4 that were IDH1-mutant and ATRX-lost were found in the donors. The rearrangement links TRBV7-9 to TRBJ2-3; D may be TRBD1 (6 bases). This specimen consisted of PBMCs, obtained from a glioma patient whose treatment included an IDH1 peptide vaccine. The sequence came from a middle-aged man with glioma. The chain's CDR3 is CASSIGTSTDTQYF. CDR3 in DNA: TGTGCCAGCAGCATCGGGACAAGCACAGATACGCAGTATTTT.